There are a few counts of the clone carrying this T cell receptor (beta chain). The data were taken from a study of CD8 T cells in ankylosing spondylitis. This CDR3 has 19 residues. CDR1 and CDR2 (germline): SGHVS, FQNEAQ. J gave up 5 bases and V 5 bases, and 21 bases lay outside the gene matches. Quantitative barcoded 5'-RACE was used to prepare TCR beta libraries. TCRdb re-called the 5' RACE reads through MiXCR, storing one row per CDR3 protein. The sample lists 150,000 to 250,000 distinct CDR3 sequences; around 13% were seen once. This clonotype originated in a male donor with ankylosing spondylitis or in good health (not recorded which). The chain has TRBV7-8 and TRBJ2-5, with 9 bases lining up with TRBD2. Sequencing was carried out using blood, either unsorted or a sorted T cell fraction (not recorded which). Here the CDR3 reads CASSLYPVAGGPDRETQYF. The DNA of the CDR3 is TGTGCCAGCAGCCTATACCCCGTCGCGGGAGGGCCCGACCGGGAGACCCAGTACTTC.